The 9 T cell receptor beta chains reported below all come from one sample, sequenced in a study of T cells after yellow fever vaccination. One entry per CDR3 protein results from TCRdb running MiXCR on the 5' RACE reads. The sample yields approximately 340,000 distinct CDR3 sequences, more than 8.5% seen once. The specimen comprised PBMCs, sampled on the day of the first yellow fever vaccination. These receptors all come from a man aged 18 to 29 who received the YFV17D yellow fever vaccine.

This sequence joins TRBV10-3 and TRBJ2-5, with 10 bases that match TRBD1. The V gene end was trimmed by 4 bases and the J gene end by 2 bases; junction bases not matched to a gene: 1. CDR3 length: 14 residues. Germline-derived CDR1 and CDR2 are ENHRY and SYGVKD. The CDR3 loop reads CAISGTGGQETQYF. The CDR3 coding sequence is TGTGCCATCAGTGGGACAGGGGGGCAAGAGACCCAGTACTTC.

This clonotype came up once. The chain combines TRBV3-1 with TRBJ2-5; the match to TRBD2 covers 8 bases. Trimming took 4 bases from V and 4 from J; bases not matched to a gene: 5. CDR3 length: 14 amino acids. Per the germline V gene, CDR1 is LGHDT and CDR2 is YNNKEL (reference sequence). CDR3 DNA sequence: TGTGCCAGCAGCCCGGGCGGGGGGTTAGAGACCCAGTACTTC. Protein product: CASSPGGGLETQYF.

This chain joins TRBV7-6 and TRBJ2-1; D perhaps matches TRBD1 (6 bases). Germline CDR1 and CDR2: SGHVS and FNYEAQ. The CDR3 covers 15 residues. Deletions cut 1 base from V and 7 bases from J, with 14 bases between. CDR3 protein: CASSLVTGSSNEQFF. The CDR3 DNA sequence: TGTGCCAGCAGCTTAGTAACAGGGTCATCAAATGAGCAGTTCTTC.

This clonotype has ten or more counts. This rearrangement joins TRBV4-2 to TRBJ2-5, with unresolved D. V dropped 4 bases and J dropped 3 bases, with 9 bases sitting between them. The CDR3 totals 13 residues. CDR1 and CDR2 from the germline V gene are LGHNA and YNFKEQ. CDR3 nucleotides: TGTGCCAGCAGCCGAACTGGGGAAGAGACCCAGTACTTC. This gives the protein CASSRTGEETQYF.

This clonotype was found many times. The DNA of the CDR3 is TGTGCCAGCAGCCCGACAGGGGCGAACACCGGGGAGCTGTTTTTT. Translated, it gives CASSPTGANTGELFF. The gene calls are TRBV25-1 and TRBJ2-2, with 8 bases aligning to TRBD1. V dropped 6 bases and J dropped 0; count of bases not matched to a gene: 3. The CDR3 covers 15 residues. Germline CDR1 is MGHDK and CDR2 is SYGVNS.

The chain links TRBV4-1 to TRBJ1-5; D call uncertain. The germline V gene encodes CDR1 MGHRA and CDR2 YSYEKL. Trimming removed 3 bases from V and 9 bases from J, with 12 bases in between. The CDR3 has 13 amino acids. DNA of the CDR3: TGCGCCAGCAGCCAGATCCTATCGGGGCCCCAGCATTTT. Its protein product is CASSQILSGPQHF.

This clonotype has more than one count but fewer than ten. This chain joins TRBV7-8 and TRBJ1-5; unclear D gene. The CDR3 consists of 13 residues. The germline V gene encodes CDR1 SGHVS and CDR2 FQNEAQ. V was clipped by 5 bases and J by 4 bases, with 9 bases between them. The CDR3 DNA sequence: TGTGCCAGCAGCCCCGTTCGGAATCAGCCCCAGCATTTT. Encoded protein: CASSPVRNQPQHF. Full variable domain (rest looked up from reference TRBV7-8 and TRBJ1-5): GAGVSQSPRYKVAKRGQDVALRCDPISGHVSLFWYQQALGQGPEFLTYFQNEAQLDKSGLPSDRFFAERPEGSVSTLKIQRTQQEDSAVYLCASSPVRNQPQHFGDGTRLSIL.

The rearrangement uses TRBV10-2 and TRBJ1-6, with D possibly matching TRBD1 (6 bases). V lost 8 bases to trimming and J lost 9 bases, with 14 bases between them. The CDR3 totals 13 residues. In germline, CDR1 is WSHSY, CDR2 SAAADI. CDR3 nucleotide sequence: TGCGCCAGCCGATCTTTCAGGGGTTCACCCCTCCACTTT. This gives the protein CASRSFRGSPLHF.

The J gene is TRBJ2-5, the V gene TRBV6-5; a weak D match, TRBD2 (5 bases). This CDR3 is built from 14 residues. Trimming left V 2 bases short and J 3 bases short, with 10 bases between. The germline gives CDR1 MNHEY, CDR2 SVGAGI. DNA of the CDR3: TGTGCCAGCAGTTACGGGGAGAGAAAAGAGACCCAGTACTTC. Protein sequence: CASSYGERKETQYF.